What follows is one T cell receptor (beta chain) and its context. Antigen: not known. The sample is drawn from a study of T cell repertoires in cytomegalovirus infection. TCRdb independently ran MiXCR on the reads; one entry per CDR3 protein. The sample includes about 770,000 distinct CDR3 sequences, roughly 28% of them seen just once. The CDR3 contains 17 residues. The V and J ends lost 4 bases and 4 bases respectively, with 19 bases between them. CDR1 is KGHDR, CDR2 SFDVKD, per germline. The receptor was isolated from a human donor in good health (CMV status not recorded). Some clones in this sample may be carry-over from other donors' samples. The rearrangement links TRBV24-1 to TRBJ2-1, with D possibly matching TRBD2 (6 bases). The sample here was cultured CD8+ T cells from PBMCs, taken from culture after CMV antigen stimulation. CDR3: CATSDDSGTSGYNEQFF. The CDR3 region has the DNA TGTGCCACCAGTGACGATTCCGGGACTTCGGGATACAATGAGCAGTTCTTC.